This T cell receptor beta chain is from a study of shared T cell receptors in the human thymus. Data came from immunoSEQ multiplex PCR; TCRdb stores just in-frame clones and leaves some out. Of hundreds of thousands of clones listed, roughly 86% are singletons. CDR3 length equals 15 residues. Germline CDR1 is SGDLS and CDR2 is YYNGEE. The trim removed 3 bases at V and 7 bases at J, leaving 5 bases unmatched. The same data also went into a second study, on human thymus T cells. That report notes: During corrective heart surgery, resections were taken, and the thymus tissue came from them. In thymic and blood repertoires alike, V and J usage looked biased.

The origin of this receptor is a boy younger than two with a congenital heart defect. Material: thymocytes. This chain uses TRBV9 with TRBJ1-6; 9 bases agree with TRBD1. In nucleotides, the CDR3 is TGTGCCAGCAGCGGTGGACAGGGGCGGAATTCACCCCTCCACTTT. This translates into CASSGGQGRNSPLHF.